A single sample gave rise to the 31 T cell receptor beta chains below, sequenced in a study of shared clonotypes between healthy human individuals. Libraries were prepared by immunoSEQ multiplex PCR; TCRdb keeps only in-frame clonotypes and omits some of them. The table includes about 1.5 million clones, 95% to 99% detected once. Sequenced input: naive CD4+ T cells sorted from blood. The sample's subset: CD45RA+ positively selected. Source of these receptors: a man younger than 45 in good health.

This chain uses TRBV7-2 with TRBJ2-1, with D perhaps TRBD2 (6 bases). V lost 3 bases and J lost 9, with 12 bases in between. The CDR3 extends over 13 amino acids. Germline V gene data show CDR1 as SGHTA and CDR2 as FQGNSA. The CDR3 loop is CASSFRTGGEQFF. The CDR3 DNA follows: TGTGCCAGCAGCTTTCGGACCGGGGGTGAGCAGTTCTTC.

This chain links TRBV7-6 with TRBJ2-7; perhaps TRBD2 as D (7 bases). Trimming removed 1 base at V and 5 bases at J, with 15 bases between. This CDR3 is 15 amino acids long. In germline, CDR1 is SGHVS, CDR2 FNYEAQ. The CDR3 bases are TGTGCCAGCAGCTTAGGGGAGGGGGACCCCCACGAGCAGTACTTC. Amino acid sequence: CASSLGEGDPHEQYF.

V usage is TRBV2 and J usage is TRBJ1-3, with a possible D match to TRBD1 (5 bases). The CDR3 extends over 13 amino acids. Germline V gives CDR1 SNHLY, CDR2 FYNNEI. The V gene lost 7 bases and the J gene lost 8 bases, with 15 bases spanning the gap. The CDR3 sequence is CASNLNRGDTIYF. CDR3 bases: TGTGCCAGCAACTTAAACCGGGGGGACACCATATATTTT.

The chain joins TRBV15 to TRBJ2-7; maybe TRBD2 (7 bases). Germline CDR1 and CDR2: LNHNV and YYDKDF (reference sequence). This CDR3 contains 16 residues. V dropped 1 base and J dropped 1 base, with 14 bases sitting between them. The CDR3: CATSRGPGGRSYEQYF. The CDR3 region has the DNA TGTGCCACCAGCAGAGGTCCGGGGGGCCGGTCCTACGAGCAGTACTTC.

This clone has only one observation. The V and J genes are TRBV27 and TRBJ1-2; no firm D call. Germline assignment: CDR1 MNHEY and CDR2 SMNVEV (reference sequence). Trimming took off 5 bases at V and 1 base at J, with 14 bases between the two ends. The CDR3 spans 15 residues. CDR3 loop: CASSRLDPFNYGYTF. The DNA for the CDR3 is TGTGCCAGCAGTCGACTGGACCCATTTAACTATGGCTACACCTTC.

The chain carries TRBV11-2 and TRBJ1-2; 7 nucleotides line up with TRBD1. Per the germline V gene, CDR1 is SGHAT and CDR2 is FQNNGV. This CDR3 has 17 amino acids. V shed 4 bases and J 5 bases; nucleotides not matched to a gene: 16. The CDR3 sequence: CASSWDPLGTADYGYTF. CDR3 sequence (DNA): TGTGCCAGCAGCTGGGACCCTTTAGGGACAGCGGATTATGGCTACACCTTC.

The chain carries TRBV5-1 and TRBJ2-1; D uncertain. V was cut by 1 base and J by 0 bases, with 17 bases left in between. The length of the CDR3 is 18 residues. The V gene's germline CDR1 is SGHRS and CDR2 YFSETQ. The CDR3 sequence: CASSLSVGTPSSYNEQFF. The CDR3 DNA reads as TGCGCCAGCAGCTTGTCGGTGGGCACCCCAAGCTCCTACAATGAGCAGTTCTTC.

This clone was counted many times. This chain connects TRBV9 to TRBJ2-2; D unresolved. Trimming took 3 bases from V and 7 from J, leaving 13 bases between them. The CDR3 is made up of 14 amino acids. From germline, CDR1 is SGDLS and CDR2 YYNGEE. The CDR3 coding sequence is TGTGCCAGCAGCGCCCGAATGGTTGGCGGGGAGCTGTTTTTT. It is translated as CASSARMVGGELFF.

Remarks on this clone: Additional DNA sequences in this sample encode the identical CDR3. CDR3 in amino acids: CASSSYSYEQYF. CDR3 nucleotide sequence: TGTGCCAGCAGCTCGTACTCCTACGAGCAGTACTTC. The rearrangement joins TRBV7-2 to TRBJ2-7; D is unresolved. The V end lost 4 bases, the J end lost 0 bases, and 4 bases lay between the germline ends. Germline V CDR1 and CDR2: SGHTA, FQGNSA. The CDR3 totals 12 residues.

The chain joins TRBV2 to TRBJ1-3, with a tentative D call TRBD1 (5 bases). V lost 6 bases, J lost 3 bases, and 24 bases lay in between. The germline CDR1 and CDR2 sequences are SNHLY and FYNNEI. CDR3 length: 18 residues. In DNA, the CDR3 is TGTGCCAGCAGGCAAACGGGTGGGGGAGTTTATGGTGGAAACACCATATATTTT. Amino acids: CASRQTGGGVYGGNTIYF.

This rearrangement joins TRBV9 to TRBJ2-5; D remains unclear. The CDR3 extends over 14 amino acids. V lost 2 bases and J 0 bases, leaving 8 bases between the germline ends. Germline lookup yields CDR1 SGDLS and CDR2 YYNGEE. CDR3 sequence (DNA): TGTGCCAGCAGCGTTAACCCGGACCAAGAGACCCAGTACTTC. This encodes CASSVNPDQETQYF.

The chain recombines TRBV9 with TRBJ2-3; D remains ambiguous. The V end lost 2 bases, the J end lost 3 bases, and 16 bases lay between the germline ends. Germline CDR1 reads SGDLS; CDR2 reads YYNGEE. The CDR3 sequence is 16 residues long. CDR3 sequence (DNA): TGTGCCAGCAGCGTTGGTCCAAGCCAGGAAACAGATACGCAGTATTTT. It yields the protein CASSVGPSQETDTQYF.

As regards this clone: The same CDR3 also results from other DNA sequences found in this sample. J is TRBJ1-5 and V is TRBV5-1, with D hard to call. This CDR3 contains 13 residues. Germline V gene sequence: CDR1 SGHRS, CDR2 YFSETQ. Trimming left V 4 bases short and J 2 bases short, with 7 bases between. Here the CDR3 reads CASSRDGNQPQHF. The CDR3, as DNA: TGCGCCAGCAGCAGGGATGGCAATCAGCCCCAGCATTTT. The variable domain in full, with the rest retrieved from reference TRBV5-1 and TRBJ1-5, is KAGVTQTPRYLIKTRGQQVTLSCSPISGHRSVSWYQQTPGQGLQFLFEYFSETQRNKGNFPGRFSGRQFSNSRSEMNVSTLELGDSALYLCASSRDGNQPQHFGDGTRLSIL.

The V gene is TRBV2, the J gene TRBJ1-2; 8 nucleotides agree with TRBD1. The CDR3 sequence is 16 residues long. J was trimmed by 8 bases and V by 0 bases; bases with no gene match: 11. Germline CDR1 and CDR2: SNHLY and FYNNEI. CDR3 loop: CASSEAPADRGGGYTF. CDR3 in DNA: TGTGCCAGCAGTGAAGCCCCAGCCGACAGGGGAGGAGGCTACACCTTC. Full variable domain (outside the CDR3, taken from reference TRBV2 and TRBJ1-2): EPEVTQTPSHQVTQMGQEVILRCVPISNHLYFYWYRQILGQKVEFLVSFYNNEISEKSEIFDDQFSVERPDGSNFTLKIRSTKLEDSAMYFCASSEAPADRGGGYTFGSGTRLTVV.

Worth noting for this clone: The sample contains more than one DNA sequence encoding this CDR3. The gene calls are TRBV18 and TRBJ1-1; 8 bases fit TRBD1. Germline V CDR1 and CDR2: KGHSH, LQKENI. The ends lost 1 base at V and 1 base at J; junction bases unmatched: 2. The CDR3 loop spans 15 amino acids. CDR3 region: CASSPQQGANTEAFF. The CDR3 nucleotides read TGTGCCAGCTCACCACAGCAGGGGGCGAACACTGAAGCTTTCTTT.

The V gene is TRBV11-2, the J gene TRBJ1-1; D is ambiguous. CDR1 SGHAT and CDR2 FQNNGV come from the germline V gene. With 5 bases removed from V and 1 base from J, the gap between germline ends came to 8 bases. This CDR3 has 13 amino acids. CDR3 nucleotides: TGTGCCAGCAGCGCTTCGAGGAACACTGAAGCTTTCTTT. This sequence encodes CASSASRNTEAFF.

The chain recombines TRBV14 with TRBJ1-3; D gene uncertain. CDR1 SGHDN and CDR2 FVKESK come from the germline V gene. V was cut by 1 base and J by 5 bases, with 6 bases left in between. The CDR3 consists of 13 residues. CDR3 protein: CASSQVTRNTIYF. The CDR3 nucleotides are TGTGCCAGCAGCCAAGTGACAAGAAACACCATATATTTT. Using reference TRBV14 and TRBJ1-3 for the parts outside the CDR3, the full variable domain is EAGVTQFPSHSVIEKGQTVTLRCDPISGHDNLYWYRRVMGKEIKFLLHFVKESKQDESGMPNNRFLAERTGGTYSTLKVQPAELEDSGVYFCASSQVTRNTIYFGEGSWLTVV.

The V call is TRBV7-9, the J call TRBJ2-1, with D perhaps being TRBD1 or TRBD2 (5 bases each). CDR3 size: 15 residues. Germline CDR1 SEHNR, CDR2 FQNEAQ (reference sequence). V lost 0 bases, J lost 1 base, and 7 bases lay in between. DNA of the CDR3: TGTGCCAGCAGCTTAGCAGGGGAGTCCTACAATGAGCAGTTCTTC. This sequence encodes CASSLAGESYNEQFF.

In its sample, this clone was seen a few times. The rearrangement links TRBV28 to TRBJ1-2; no firm D call. CDR3 length: 11 residues. Trimming left V 6 bases short and J 3 bases short, with 5 bases between. The germline gives CDR1 MDHEN, CDR2 SYDVKM. The CDR3, as DNA: TGTGCCAGCAGCGCACACTATGGCTACACCTTC. Translated, it gives CASSAHYGYTF.

The chain combines TRBV5-6 with TRBJ2-1, with TRBD2 identical over 10 bases. Germline V CDR1 and CDR2: SGHDT, YYEEEE. V dropped 4 bases and J dropped 3; count of bases not matched to a gene: 10. There are 17 residues in the CDR3. CDR3 nucleotides: TGTGCCAGCAGCCTGGGAACTAGCGGGACTCTCTACAATGAGCAGTTCTTC. It translates to CASSLGTSGTLYNEQFF. The variable domain in full, completed from reference TRBV5-6 and TRBJ2-1, reads DAGVTQSPTHLIKTRGQQVTLRCSPKSGHDTVSWYQQALGQGPQFIFQYYEEEERQRGNFPDRFSGHQFPNYSSELNVNALLLGDSALYLCASSLGTSGTLYNEQFFGPGTRLTVL.

This clone was recorded only once. This chain uses TRBV10-3 with TRBJ2-1, with 13 bases matching TRBD2. CDR1 and CDR2 from the germline V gene are ENHRY and SYGVKD. This CDR3 is built from 18 residues. The V and J ends lost 6 bases and 3 bases, in that order; junction bases with no gene match: 11. The CDR3: CAIRQTGTSGNLYNEQFF. The CDR3 bases are TGTGCCATCAGACAAACCGGGACTAGCGGGAACCTCTACAATGAGCAGTTCTTC.

The V call is TRBV2, the J call TRBJ2-7; D is possibly TRBD1 (5 bases). The CDR3 sequence is 13 residues long. Germline V gene data show CDR1 as SNHLY and CDR2 as FYNNEI. V gave up 11 bases and J gave up 2 bases, with 16 bases separating them. The CDR3 loop is CAGYQDNAYEQYF. CDR3 sequence (DNA): TGTGCCGGCTACCAGGACAACGCCTACGAGCAGTACTTC.

The V call is TRBV7-9, the J call TRBJ2-5, with unresolved D. Trimming took off 0 bases at V and 1 base at J, with 9 bases between the two ends. Germline-derived CDR1 and CDR2 are SEHNR and FQNEAQ (reference sequence). The CDR3 runs to 15 residues. The CDR3 bases are TGTGCCAGCAGCTTAGCGCTTAAGGCCCAAGAGACCCAGTACTTC. Translation gives CASSLALKAQETQYF.

The chain uses TRBV7-9 and TRBJ2-1; tentatively, D is TRBD1 (6 bases). CDR1 is SEHNR, CDR2 FQNEAQ, per germline (reference sequence). The CDR3 sequence is 15 residues long. Trimming shortened V by 6 bases and J by 9 bases, and 21 bases separated the two germline ends. Written as DNA, the CDR3 is TGTGCCAGCAGACCCGACAGGCTGAGATCTGGTGAGCAGTTCTTC. It codes for CASRPDRLRSGEQFF.

The chain employs TRBV7-9 and TRBJ2-3; 7 nucleotides line up with TRBD1. The CDR3 runs 17 residues. Germline V CDR1 and CDR2: SEHNR, FQNEAQ (reference sequence). The junction had 10 bases not matched to a gene; V was cut back by 4 bases and J by 0 bases. The CDR3 nucleotides read TGTGCCAGCAGCTCCAGGGGTGGACAGGTTAGCACAGATACGCAGTATTTT. Residues: CASSSRGGQVSTDTQYF.

This clone showed up just once. Different DNA sequences within this sample yield the same CDR3. The chain has TRBV19 and TRBJ1-3; D not certain. CDR3 size: 14 residues. Germline CDR1 and CDR2: LNHDA and SQIVND (reference sequence). The germline V and J ends were trimmed by 2 bases and 4 bases, with 9 bases remaining between them. CDR3 coding DNA: TGTGCCAGTAGTATAAGAGGGCCCGGAAACACCATATATTTT. Translating gives CASSIRGPGNTIYF.

The rearrangement uses TRBV2 and TRBJ2-3; 7 nucleotides match TRBD2. The CDR3 sequence is 15 residues long. The germline V gene encodes CDR1 SNHLY and CDR2 FYNNEI. V lost 0 bases to trimming and J lost 4 bases; unmatched junction nucleotides: 4. This chain's CDR3 is CASSEAKAGSDTQYF. CDR3 DNA sequence: TGTGCCAGCAGTGAAGCGAAAGCGGGATCAGATACGCAGTATTTT.

The rearrangement uses TRBV2 and TRBJ2-7, with a weak D call TRBD1 (5 bases). The CDR3 runs 17 residues. CDR1 SNHLY and CDR2 FYNNEI come from the germline V gene. V lost 0 bases and J 2 bases, leaving 17 bases between the germline ends. CDR3 region: CASSEALLLGLTYEQYF. For the CDR3, the DNA is TGTGCCAGCAGTGAAGCGCTTCTACTGGGGCTTACCTACGAGCAGTACTTC. The full variable domain, in which reference TRBV2 and TRBJ2-7 provide the parts outside the CDR3, is EPEVTQTPSHQVTQMGQEVILRCVPISNHLYFYWYRQILGQKVEFLVSFYNNEISEKSEIFDDQFSVERPDGSNFTLKIRSTKLEDSAMYFCASSEALLLGLTYEQYFGPGTRLTVT.

The CDR3: CASSPVQSSEQYF. The CDR3 region has the DNA TGTGCCAGCAGTCCCGTCCAAAGTTCCGAGCAGTACTTC. The rearrangement links TRBV6-5 to TRBJ2-7; D uncertain. Germline V gene data show CDR1 as MNHEY and CDR2 as SVGAGI. The V end was cut by 5 bases, the J end by 6 bases, with 14 bases between. The CDR3 consists of 13 residues.

This clone is a singleton in its sample. The chain joins TRBV5-1 to TRBJ2-1; 12 bases are shared with TRBD2. Germline CDR1 SGHRS, CDR2 YFSETQ. Trimming at V came to 4 bases and at J to 5 bases, leaving 7 bases not matched to a gene. This CDR3 region has 16 residues. The CDR3 loop is CASSHGLAGINNEQFF. CDR3 nucleotides: TGCGCCAGCAGCCATGGACTAGCGGGAATCAACAATGAGCAGTTCTTC.

The chain employs TRBV6-1 and TRBJ1-1; D is perhaps TRBD1 (5 bases). Germline loops: CDR1 MNHNS, CDR2 SASEGT. CDR3 length: 15 residues. Trimming pared 3 bases from V and 1 base from J, leaving 12 bases between. This CDR3 reads CASSDVWGANTEAFF. For the CDR3, the DNA is TGTGCCAGCAGTGATGTATGGGGCGCGAACACTGAAGCTTTCTTT.